These 30 T cell receptor beta chains were all obtained from the same sample, sequenced in a study of shared clonotypes between healthy human individuals. Profiling relied on immunoSEQ multiplex PCR, and the TCRdb table lists in-frame clones only, not all of them. The data contain about 2.5 million clones, 80% to 95% of them singletons. Sequencing input: naive CD4+ T cells from PBMCs. Subset described: CD45RA+ positively selected. The receptor set was obtained from a young man in good health. Some clones in this sample may be carry-over from other donors' samples.

A remark on this clone: At one end, the junction sequence differs from germline, possibly due to a read error. The chain employs TRBV7-9 and TRBJ2-7; 11 bases match TRBD1. The CDR3 runs 17 residues. Per germline, CDR1 SEHNR and CDR2 FQNEAQ (reference sequence). DNA of the CDR3: TGCGCCAGCAGCCAAGGAGGACAGGGGGCCGATGGATACGAGCAGTACTTC. Its translation is CASSQGGQGADGYEQYF.

The V gene is TRBV11-2, the J gene TRBJ2-7, with D tentatively TRBD1 (6 bases). The germline V gene has CDR1 SGHAT and CDR2 FQNNGV. Trimming took 1 base from V and 4 from J, leaving 14 bases between them. The CDR3 is 15 amino acids. Written as DNA, the CDR3 is TGTGCCAGCAGCTTAGTAGACAGGACGGAGTACGAGCAGTACTTC. Residues: CASSLVDRTEYEQYF.

This rearrangement joins TRBV27 to TRBJ1-2; 10 nucleotides line up with TRBD1. Per the germline V gene, CDR1 is MNHEY and CDR2 is SMNVEV (reference sequence). This CDR3 contains 17 residues. V was clipped by 4 bases and J by 2 bases; unmatched bases: 10. This chain's CDR3 is CASSSYRDRGGNYGYTF. The CDR3 coding sequence is TGTGCCAGCAGTTCCTACAGGGACAGGGGAGGGAACTATGGCTACACCTTC.

The V gene is TRBV10-3, the J gene TRBJ1-1; 8 bases line up with TRBD1. CDR3 length equals 14 residues. V lost 4 bases, J lost 1 base, and 2 bases stayed unmatched. Germline V gives CDR1 ENHRY, CDR2 SYGVKD. CDR3 DNA sequence: TGTGCCATCAGTGCAGGGGGCAGGAACACTGAAGCTTTCTTT. The encoded protein is CAISAGGRNTEAFF.

The rearrangement links TRBV5-1 to TRBJ2-7, with 8 bases aligning to TRBD1. V shed 6 bases, J shed 7 bases, and the junction held 6 bases outside the gene matches. The V gene's germline CDR1 is SGHRS and CDR2 YFSETQ. The CDR3 covers 12 residues. CDR3: CASTAGGEEQYF. The CDR3 nucleotides are TGCGCCAGCACCGCAGGGGGCGAGGAGCAGTACTTC.

The V and J genes are TRBV4-1 and TRBJ1-4, with D unclear. This CDR3 is 14 amino acids long. V gave up 2 bases and J gave up 8 bases, with 12 bases separating them. Germline-derived CDR1 and CDR2 are MGHRA and YSYEKL. The chain's CDR3 is CASSQQIISEKLFF. The CDR3 nucleotides read TGCGCCAGCAGCCAACAGATCATCAGCGAAAAACTGTTTTTT.

The J gene is TRBJ1-5, the V gene TRBV28; D might be TRBD1 (5 bases). This CDR3 has 22 amino acids. Trimming removed 4 bases from V and 2 bases from J, with 33 bases in between. Per germline, CDR1 MDHEN and CDR2 SYDVKM. DNA of the CDR3: TGTGCCAGCAGTTACGGGTTCTGGAAAGCGGGACGCCGGACGTACGGCAATCAGCCCCAGCATTTT. It specifies CASSYGFWKAGRRTYGNQPQHF.

This chain links TRBV10-1 with TRBJ2-1; no reliable D call. V lost 6 bases to trimming and J lost 12 bases, with 9 bases between them. The CDR3 spans 10 residues. Per germline, CDR1 WNHNN and CDR2 SYGVQD (reference sequence). Here the CDR3 reads CASRRERQFF. DNA for the CDR3: TGCGCCAGCAGACGCGAACGGCAGTTCTTC.

In its sample, this clone was seen a few times. V gene TRBV7-3 combines with J gene TRBJ2-1; no firm D call. The V and J ends lost 6 bases and 1 base respectively, with 1 base between them. Germline V gene lookup returns CDR1 SGHTA and CDR2 FQGTGA. The CDR3 consists of 11 residues. The DNA of the CDR3 is TGTGCCAGCAGGTCCTACAATGAGCAGTTCTTC. Its translation: CASRSYNEQFF. Combining the CDR3 with reference TRBV7-3 and TRBJ2-1 gives the whole variable domain GAGVSQTPSNKVTEKGKYVELRCDPISGHTALYWYRQSLGQGPEFLIYFQGTGAADDSGLPNDRFFAVRPEGSVSTLKIQRTERGDSAVYLCASRSYNEQFFGPGTRLTVL.

V gene TRBV4-1 combines with J gene TRBJ2-7; 8 bases align to TRBD1. Germline CDR1 is MGHRA and CDR2 is YSYEKL. The CDR3 totals 15 residues. J was trimmed by 5 bases and V by 1 base; bases with no gene match: 7. DNA of the CDR3: TGCGCCAGCAGCCAAGCTCGTGACAGGGGCCACGAGCAGTACTTC. This codes for CASSQARDRGHEQYF.

The chain employs TRBV11-2 and TRBJ2-3; D is ambiguous. This CDR3 is 16 amino acids long. Per germline, CDR1 SGHAT and CDR2 FQNNGV. V lost 5 bases, J lost 2 bases, and 17 bases lay in between. The CDR3 region is CASSTFRTIYTDTQYF. As DNA, the CDR3 is TGTGCCAGCAGCACCTTCCGGACCATCTACACAGATACGCAGTATTTT.

The chain links TRBV18 to TRBJ1-2; weak D call: TRBD1 (5 bases). V lost 3 bases to trimming and J lost 0 bases, with 11 bases between them. This CDR3 comprises 15 residues. Germline CDR1 KGHSH, CDR2 LQKENI. CDR3 residues: CASSPGTATNYGYTF. CDR3 DNA sequence: TGTGCCAGCTCACCGGGGACGGCTACTAACTATGGCTACACCTTC.

J is TRBJ2-5 and V is TRBV27, with D maybe TRBD2 (7 bases). Germline V gene lookup returns CDR1 MNHEY and CDR2 SMNVEV (reference sequence). The CDR3 extends over 15 amino acids. Trimming pared 3 bases from V and 5 bases from J, leaving 16 bases between. The CDR3, as DNA: TGTGCCAGCAGTTTTTCGGGGGGCTGGAGGGAGACCCAGTACTTC. Protein product: CASSFSGGWRETQYF.

The gene calls are TRBV4-1 and TRBJ2-5; 9 bases fit TRBD2. Germline CDR1 and CDR2: MGHRA and YSYEKL. The CDR3 consists of 15 residues. V lost 0 bases and J lost 5; bases outside the gene matches: 4. This CDR3 reads CASSQDGGRAETQYF. DNA for the CDR3: TGCGCCAGCAGCCAAGATGGCGGGAGGGCTGAGACCCAGTACTTC.

V is TRBV28 and J is TRBJ1-2; unclear D gene. Looked up from germline, CDR1 is MDHEN and CDR2 is SYDVKM. This CDR3 region has 14 residues. V lost 4 bases to trimming and J lost 4 bases, with 13 bases between them. As DNA, the CDR3 is TGTGCCAGCAGTTCCTCCGGGCGAGCCTATGGCTACACCTTC. Its protein product is CASSSSGRAYGYTF.

The V gene is TRBV9, the J gene TRBJ1-4, with 9 bases lining up with TRBD1. The CDR3 totals 15 residues. Losses at the gene ends were 3 bases for V and 5 bases for J; bases not matched to a gene: 5. Germline loops: CDR1 SGDLS, CDR2 YYNGEE. The CDR3 DNA reads as TGTGCCAGCAGCGCAACCGGACAGGGGAATGAAAAACTGTTTTTT. Its protein is CASSATGQGNEKLFF.

The V call is TRBV18, the J call TRBJ2-2; no reliable D call. This CDR3 has 16 amino acids. Trimming shortened V by 2 bases and J by 0 bases, and 10 bases separated the two germline ends. Germline CDR1 and CDR2: KGHSH and LQKENI. The DNA for the CDR3 is TGTGCCAGCTCACCAATGCTAGAAACGAACACCGGGGAGCTGTTTTTT. Translated: CASSPMLETNTGELFF.

The chain links TRBV6-6 to TRBJ1-4; 8 bases are shared with TRBD1. The CDR3 loop spans 14 amino acids. V trimming: 6 bases; J trimming: 8 bases; junction bases outside the gene matches: 8. Per the germline V gene, CDR1 is MNHNY and CDR2 is SVGAGI (reference sequence). Written as DNA, the CDR3 is TGTGCCAGCAGCCCAGACAGGGGACGGGAAAAACTGTTTTTT. This codes for CASSPDRGREKLFF.

The genes are TRBV25-1 and TRBJ2-3, with 11 nucleotides matching TRBD2. Germline trimming cut 4 bases from V and 5 bases from J; bases unmatched to any gene: 5. Germline V gene lookup returns CDR1 MGHDK and CDR2 SYGVNS. CDR3 length: 15 amino acids. CDR3 residues: CASSGTSGRRDTQYF. The CDR3 DNA sequence: TGTGCCAGCAGTGGTACTAGCGGGAGACGAGATACGCAGTATTTT.

The CDR3 DNA reads as TGTGCCAGCAGTGCGACAGGGGCCTACGAGCAGTACTTC. Residues: CASSATGAYEQYF. The V and J genes are TRBV7-3 and TRBJ2-7; TRBD1 matches 8 bases. The V segment lost 6 bases and the J segment 2 bases; nucleotides outside the gene matches: 3. The CDR3 has 13 residues. Germline CDR1 and CDR2: SGHTA and FQGTGA.

CDR3 nucleotides: TGCGCCAGCAGCTTCAAACCGGGGACAGGGCCCGAGCAGTACTTC. Translated: CASSFKPGTGPEQYF. The V call is TRBV5-1, the J call TRBJ2-7; TRBD1 agrees at 9 bases. With V trimmed by 2 bases and J by 6 bases, 9 bases remained unmatched. Germline values: CDR1 SGHRS, CDR2 YFSETQ. The CDR3 has 15 amino acids.

The DNA of the CDR3 is TGCGCCAGCACCAGGGACAGCCAAGAGACCCAGTACTTC. Amino acids: CASTRDSQETQYF. The chain links TRBV5-1 to TRBJ2-5; 7 bases are a match to TRBD1. Germline V gives CDR1 SGHRS, CDR2 YFSETQ. V lost 6 bases, J lost 1 base, and 3 bases stayed unmatched. The CDR3 runs to 13 residues.

The chain carries TRBV21-1 and TRBJ2-7; TRBD2, the table's D call, lacks a check against the DNA. TRBV21-1 is an annotated pseudogene. The CDR3 loop spans 17 amino acids. Here the CDR3 DNA reads TGTGCCAGCAGCACCCGACTAGCGGGAGTCTCAGCGTCCGAGCAGTACTTC. As protein: CASSTRLAGVSASEQYF.

This clone was detected once. The J gene is TRBJ1-4, the V gene TRBV6-1; a possible D gene is TRBD1 (5 bases). CDR1 is MNHNS, CDR2 SASEGT, per germline. Trimming removed 1 base at V and 7 bases at J, with 10 bases between. The CDR3 runs to 14 residues. The CDR3 DNA reads TGTGCCAGCAGTGAAGAATTTAGGGGTGAAAAACTGTTTTTT. Translation: CASSEEFRGEKLFF.

The chain recombines TRBV11-2 with TRBJ2-1; D is uncertain. CDR1 is SGHAT, CDR2 FQNNGV, per germline. Trimming stripped 5 bases from V and 6 bases from J, with 5 bases between. The CDR3 sequence is 11 residues long. The CDR3 protein is CASSSFNEQFF. CDR3 in DNA: TGTGCCAGCAGCAGTTTCAATGAGCAGTTCTTC.

The chain has TRBV6-6 and TRBJ2-7, with 7 bases matching TRBD2. V shed 2 bases, J shed 5 bases, and the junction held 6 bases outside the gene matches. There are 14 residues in the CDR3. CDR1 and CDR2 from the germline V gene are MNHNY and SVGAGI (reference sequence). The CDR3 loop reads CASSYEGLVNEQYF. The CDR3 nucleotides read TGTGCCAGCAGTTACGAAGGACTAGTTAACGAGCAGTACTTC.

In DNA, the CDR3 is TGTGCCTGGAGTGTACAATCGAGTAATGAAAAACTGTTTTTT. This encodes CAWSVQSSNEKLFF. The chain combines TRBV30 with TRBJ1-4; D ambiguous. The CDR3 is 14 residues long. Germline CDR1 GTSNPN, CDR2 SVGIG (reference sequence). The V end was cut by 0 bases, the J end by 4 bases, with 9 bases between.

The chain has TRBV15 and TRBJ1-1; maybe TRBD1 (5 bases). Trimming pared 5 bases from V and 0 bases from J, leaving 22 bases between. CDR1 is LNHNV, CDR2 YYDKDF, per germline (reference sequence). The CDR3 runs 18 residues. In nucleotides, the CDR3 is TGTGCCACCAGCCGAAGGGGCCAATGGGGCAGGGTGAACACTGAAGCTTTCTTT. The encoded protein is CATSRRGQWGRVNTEAFF.

CDR3: CSVESPVGSGGGEQFF. The CDR3 nucleotides read TGCAGCGTTGAGAGTCCGGTTGGGTCCGGGGGTGGTGAGCAGTTCTTC. The chain joins TRBV29-1 to TRBJ2-1; maybe TRBD2 (6 bases). The CDR3 runs 16 residues. Trimming removed 3 bases at V and 9 bases at J, with 24 bases between. Germline assignment: CDR1 SQVTM and CDR2 ANQGSEA.

This clone was observed a single time. The chain couples TRBV2 to TRBJ2-5, with D possibly being TRBD2 (6 bases). This CDR3 has 13 residues. Germline CDR1 is SNHLY and CDR2 is FYNNEI. Deletions cut 4 bases from V and 5 bases from J, with 11 bases between. As DNA, the CDR3 is TGTGCCAGCAGTGTTGGAGGGGTGGAGACCCAGTACTTC. Its protein is CASSVGGVETQYF. Full variable domain (missing parts from reference TRBV2 and TRBJ2-5): EPEVTQTPSHQVTQMGQEVILRCVPISNHLYFYWYRQILGQKVEFLVSFYNNEISEKSEIFDDQFSVERPDGSNFTLKIRSTKLEDSAMYFCASSVGGVETQYFGPGTRLLVL.